The 24 T cell receptor beta chains in this list originate from one sample, sequenced in a study of blood T cell repertoires in COVID-19. Method: immunoSEQ multiplex PCR; TCRdb's copy keeps in-frame clones and lacks some. The sample has about 130,000 clones, around 86% seen once; the top ten hold around 9.8%. The specimen was peripheral blood. Receptors originate from a man aged 35 to 55 with active or convalescent COVID-19.

This clone has a single count. The rearrangement links TRBV7-3 to TRBJ2-2; D unresolved. The V end was cut by 5 bases, the J end by 7 bases, with 8 bases between. The length of the CDR3 is 12 residues. Per germline, CDR1 SGHTA and CDR2 FQGTGA. CDR3 DNA sequence: TGTGCCAGCAGCCGAGGCCACGGGGAGCTGTTTTTT. It codes for CASSRGHGELFF.

This chain joins TRBV7-3 and TRBJ2-2; 12 bases map to TRBD2. This CDR3 is built from 19 residues. The ends lost 0 bases at V and 5 bases at J; junction bases unmatched: 10. Germline CDR1 is SGHTA and CDR2 is FQGTGA. CDR3 sequence (DNA): TGTGCCAGCAGCTTAACCCGGCTAGCGGGGGGGCGTCGGACCGGGGAGCTGTTTTTT. Translated: CASSLTRLAGGRRTGELFF.

The rearrangement links TRBV7-8 to TRBJ1-5; D is ambiguous. Trimming removed 3 bases from V and 2 bases from J, with 8 bases in between. Germline CDR1 SGHVS, CDR2 FQNEAQ. This CDR3 is built from 14 residues. CDR3 DNA sequence: TGTGCCAGCAGCTTGCAGGAGGGCAATCAGCCCCAGCATTTT. Translating gives CASSLQEGNQPQHF.

This chain joins TRBV11-2 and TRBJ2-3; D ambiguous. Germline CDR1 and CDR2: SGHAT and FQNNGV. The V end lost 3 bases, the J end lost 1 base, and 11 bases lay between the germline ends. The CDR3 runs to 15 residues. The CDR3 spells CASSFSPAGTDTQYF. CDR3 nucleotides: TGTGCCAGCAGCTTTAGCCCCGCGGGCACAGATACGCAGTATTTT.

The V call is TRBV6-5, the J call TRBJ1-2, with TRBD1 matching over 7 bases. The trim removed 5 bases at V and 4 bases at J, leaving 4 bases unmatched. Germline lookup yields CDR1 MNHEY and CDR2 SVGAGI. The CDR3 spans 13 residues. The CDR3 spells CASSKGQSYGYTF. The DNA for the CDR3 is TGTGCCAGCAGTAAGGGACAGAGCTATGGCTACACCTTC.

Only one count was recorded for this clone. The chain uses TRBV9 and TRBJ1-4; no clear D. Germline V gives CDR1 SGDLS, CDR2 YYNGEE. The ends were cut back, 2 bases at V and 8 bases at J, with 16 bases in the middle. The CDR3 is 15 residues long. DNA for the CDR3: TGTGCCAGCAGCGTCTCGGGGTTTGCGGGGGAAAAACTGTTTTTT. The encoded protein is CASSVSGFAGEKLFF.

The CDR3 nucleotides read TGTGCCAGTAGCGGTAGCGGGGGATCCTACGAGCAGTACTTC. Protein product: CASSGSGGSYEQYF. J is TRBJ2-7 and V is TRBV19; 9 bases align to TRBD2. V trimming: 6 bases; J trimming: 1 base; junction bases outside the gene matches: 4. The CDR3 consists of 14 residues. Germline assignment: CDR1 LNHDA and CDR2 SQIVND (reference sequence).

The rearrangement joins TRBV30 to TRBJ1-4, with 7 bases that match TRBD1. This CDR3 contains 15 residues. From germline, CDR1 is GTSNPN and CDR2 SVGIG (reference sequence). After removal of 2 bases from V and 6 bases from J, the junction contained 9 bases not matched to a gene. Here the CDR3 reads CAWSFRDSFDEKLFF. In DNA form, the CDR3 reads TGTGCCTGGAGTTTTAGGGACAGTTTTGATGAAAAACTGTTTTTT.

The chain joins TRBV25-1 to TRBJ1-4; 7 nucleotides agree with TRBD1. The junction had 9 bases not matched to a gene; V was cut back by 3 bases and J by 8 bases. From germline, CDR1 is MGHDK and CDR2 SYGVNS. The CDR3 is made up of 15 amino acids. The CDR3 reads CASSEGTASGEKLFF. In nucleotides, the CDR3 is TGTGCCAGCAGTGAGGGGACAGCCTCCGGGGAAAAACTGTTTTTT. The full variable domain, with the rest looked up from reference TRBV25-1 and TRBJ1-4, is EADIYQTPRYLVIGTGKKITLECSQTMGHDKMYWYQQDPGMELHLIHYSYGVNSTEKGDLSSESTVSRIRTEHFPLTLESARPSHTSQYLCASSEGTASGEKLFFGSGTQLSVL.

The chain uses TRBV6-1 and TRBJ1-2, with a tentative D call TRBD1 (5 bases). There are 15 residues in the CDR3. V was pared by 0 bases and J by 6 bases, with 14 bases between. Germline loops: CDR1 MNHNS, CDR2 SASEGT. CDR3 amino acids: CASSEAMGLGDGYTF. As DNA, the CDR3 is TGTGCCAGCAGTGAAGCGATGGGTCTAGGGGATGGCTACACCTTC.

The chain has TRBV27 and TRBJ2-5, with D perhaps matching TRBD2 (6 bases). The germline CDR1 and CDR2 sequences are MNHEY and SMNVEV (reference sequence). V was cut by 4 bases and J by 4 bases, with 16 bases left in between. The length of the CDR3 is 15 residues. CDR3 DNA sequence: TGTGCCAGCAGTTCCTATCAAGGGCGGGGAGAGACCCAGTACTTC. It encodes CASSSYQGRGETQYF.

V and J are TRBV9 and TRBJ2-7; D possibly corresponds to TRBD2 (6 bases). Trimming left V 3 bases short and J 12 bases short, with 22 bases between. The V gene's germline CDR1 is SGDLS and CDR2 YYNGEE. This CDR3 has 14 amino acids. CDR3 sequence (DNA): TGTGCCAGCAGCGGGGAGGATAGTATTGGTGCCGGGTACTTC. It codes for CASSGEDSIGAGYF.

The chain joins TRBV6-5 to TRBJ2-5, with D possibly TRBD1 on 5 matching bases. Germline V gives CDR1 MNHEY, CDR2 SVGAGI. The V end was cut by 8 bases, the J end by 1 base, with 11 bases between. This CDR3 contains 13 residues. As DNA, the CDR3 is TGTGCCAGCTTAAGACAGCCCCAAGAGACCCAGTACTTC. Encoded protein: CASLRQPQETQYF.

A remark on this clone: Within the sample, other DNA sequences also encode this same CDR3. The rearrangement links TRBV6-5 to TRBJ1-1, with D possibly TRBD1 on 5 matching bases. V lost 3 bases and J lost 5, with 10 bases in between. This CDR3 is 13 amino acids long. CDR1 is MNHEY, CDR2 SVGAGI, per germline. As DNA, the CDR3 is TGTGCCAGCAGTTATGGGGGAGGGACTGAAGCTTTCTTT. Its translation is CASSYGGGTEAFF.

The rearrangement uses TRBV19 and TRBJ2-5; 14 bases are shared with TRBD2. Germline CDR1 LNHDA, CDR2 SQIVND (reference sequence). The CDR3 has 17 amino acids. V lost 4 bases and J lost 5; bases outside the gene matches: 9. CDR3 sequence reads: CASSNRTSGGPRETQYF. CDR3 in DNA: TGTGCCAGTAGTAACCGGACTAGCGGGGGGCCTAGGGAGACCCAGTACTTC. The full variable domain, rest sourced from reference TRBV19 and TRBJ2-5, is DGGITQSPKYLFRKEGQNVTLSCEQNLNHDAMYWYRQDPGQGLRLIYYSQIVNDFQKGDIAEGYSVSREKKESFPLTVTSAQKNPTAFYLCASSNRTSGGPRETQYFGPGTRLLVL.

The chain is built from TRBV29-1 and TRBJ2-7, with TRBD1 matching over 8 bases. Germline V gene sequence: CDR1 SQVTM, CDR2 ANQGSEA. Losses at the gene ends were 7 bases for V and 5 bases for J; bases not matched to a gene: 10. This CDR3 contains 13 residues. CDR3 nucleotide sequence: TGCAGCGGGGCCGGACAGGGAAGCAACGAGCAGTACTTC. Its translation: CSGAGQGSNEQYF.

This chain connects TRBV15 to TRBJ2-1; D perhaps matches TRBD1 (5 bases). Trimming removed 1 base at V and 2 bases at J, with 9 bases between. Germline V gives CDR1 LNHNV, CDR2 YYDKDF (reference sequence). This CDR3 is built from 15 residues. The CDR3 loop is CATSRGGTTYNEQFF. The DNA for the CDR3 is TGTGCCACCAGCAGAGGGGGCACAACCTACAATGAGCAGTTCTTC.

V is TRBV7-2 and J is TRBJ2-5, with 16 bases fitting TRBD2. The V gene's germline CDR1 is SGHTA and CDR2 FQGNSA. The CDR3 is 16 residues long. The trim removed 5 bases at V and 5 bases at J, leaving 5 bases unmatched. DNA for the CDR3: TGTGCCAGCAGCCCCGGGACTAGCGGGGGGGTGGAGACCCAGTACTTC. Translated: CASSPGTSGGVETQYF.

The J gene is TRBJ2-7, the V gene TRBV6-2 or TRBV6-3, with TRBD1 matching 7 bases. There are 14 residues in the CDR3. V trimming: 3 bases; J trimming: 7 bases; junction bases outside the gene matches: 9. In germline, CDR1 is MNHEY, CDR2 SVGEGT. Here the CDR3 DNA reads TGTGCCAGCAGTTATGGGGACAGTCTAGGAGAGCAGTACTTC. This translates into CASSYGDSLGEQYF.

This clone was recorded once. V and J are TRBV14 and TRBJ1-1, with 7 bases aligning to TRBD1. Germline CDR1 SGHDN, CDR2 FVKESK. The ends lost 5 bases at V and 7 bases at J; junction bases unmatched: 22. There are 18 residues in the CDR3. CDR3 in amino acids: CASSSNSDRAIKLGEAFF. The CDR3 DNA sequence: TGTGCCAGCAGCTCCAACTCCGACAGGGCGATCAAGTTAGGTGAAGCTTTCTTT.

The chain joins TRBV9 to TRBJ2-2, with a weak D call TRBD1 (5 bases). Deletions cut 2 bases from V and 2 bases from J, with 7 bases between. CDR3 length: 14 amino acids. The V gene's germline CDR1 is SGDLS and CDR2 YYNGEE. The CDR3 DNA sequence: TGTGCCAGCAGCGTGACAGTTAACACCGGGGAGCTGTTTTTT. Its protein product is CASSVTVNTGELFF.

The rearrangement uses TRBV10-2 and TRBJ1-4, with D perhaps matching TRBD1 (6 bases). Trimming pared 7 bases from V and 1 base from J, leaving 10 bases between. CDR1 is WSHSY and CDR2 is SAAADI in the germline V gene. The CDR3 sequence is 14 residues long. CDR3 nucleotides: TGCGCCAGCAACCAACAGGGAACTAATGAAAAACTGTTTTTT. The encoded protein is CASNQQGTNEKLFF.

This clone has a count of ten or more. The chain recombines TRBV20-1 with TRBJ1-4; D gene uncertain. The CDR3 is 13 residues long. Trimming took off 3 bases at V and 7 bases at J, with 12 bases between the two ends. CDR1 and CDR2 (germline): DFQATT, SNEGSKA (reference sequence). CDR3 DNA sequence: TGCAGTGCTAGTGGCAGGTCAAGTGAAAAACTGTTTTTT. Encoded protein: CSASGRSSEKLFF.

This clone was detected once. The rearrangement uses TRBV5-1 and TRBJ2-3; 7 bases match TRBD2. The junction had 3 bases not matched to a gene; V was cut back by 1 base and J by 1 base. The germline V gene encodes CDR1 SGHRS and CDR2 YFSETQ. The CDR3 is 15 amino acids. CDR3 sequence (DNA): TGCGCCAGCAGCTTGATGGCGGGGGGCACAGATACGCAGTATTTT. Encoded protein: CASSLMAGGTDTQYF.